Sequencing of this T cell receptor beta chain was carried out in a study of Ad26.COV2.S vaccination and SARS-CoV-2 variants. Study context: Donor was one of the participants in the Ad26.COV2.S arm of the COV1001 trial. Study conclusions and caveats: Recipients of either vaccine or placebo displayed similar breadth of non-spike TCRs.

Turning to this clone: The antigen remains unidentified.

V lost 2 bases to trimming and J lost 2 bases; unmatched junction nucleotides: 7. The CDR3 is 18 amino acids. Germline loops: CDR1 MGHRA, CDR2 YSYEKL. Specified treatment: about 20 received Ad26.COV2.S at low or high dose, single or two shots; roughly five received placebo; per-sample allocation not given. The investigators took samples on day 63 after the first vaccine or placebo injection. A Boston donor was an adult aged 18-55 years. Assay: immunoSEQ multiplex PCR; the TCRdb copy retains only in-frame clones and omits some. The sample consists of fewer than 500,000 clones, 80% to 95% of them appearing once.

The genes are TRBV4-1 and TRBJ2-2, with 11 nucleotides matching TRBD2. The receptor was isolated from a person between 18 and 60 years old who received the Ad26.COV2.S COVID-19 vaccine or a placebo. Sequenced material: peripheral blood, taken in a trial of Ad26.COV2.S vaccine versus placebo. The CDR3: CASSQPWGLAENTGELFF. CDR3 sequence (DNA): TGCGCCAGCAGCCAACCCTGGGGACTAGCGGAAAACACCGGGGAGCTGTTTTTT.